This is a list of T cell receptor beta chains from one sample in a study of patients and donors after allogeneic stem cell transplantation. One entry per CDR3 protein results from TCRdb running MiXCR on the RT-PCR reads. Of roughly 880,000 distinct CDR3 sequences listed, approximately 19% are singletons. The specimen sequenced was blood, either unsorted or a sorted T cell fraction (not recorded which). Receptors originate from a human donor who was either an allogeneic HSCT recipient or a stem cell or donor lymphocyte infusion donor (not recorded which). It is not recorded whose cells these are; they may come from a transplant donor. CDR3s include the opening cysteine and the closing phenylalanine or tryptophan. A D gene is named only where the DNA matches it firmly. Size is stated for part of the rows, as once, few or many counts, or as a class when the clone is expanded.

D gene	clone size	J gene	V gene	CDR3 DNA	CDR3 protein
.	few	TRBJ2-2	TRBV7-3	TGTGCCAGCAGCTTGGTCCAGACCGGGGAGCTGTTTTTT	CASSLVQTGELFF
.	.	TRBJ2-5	TRBV4-1	TGCGCCAGCAGCCAAGTGCTTAGCGACCAAGAGACCCAGTACTTC	CASSQVLSDQETQYF
.	.	TRBJ2-5	TRBV20-1	TGCAGTGTCCCGAGGGGTTGGTACCAAGAGACCCAGTACTTC	CSVPRGWYQETQYF
TRBD1	.	TRBJ1-2	TRBV7-2	TGTGCCAGCAGCTTAGATCCGGGACAGGGGACTGGCTACACCTTC	CASSLDPGQGTGYTF
.	few	TRBJ2-1	TRBV20-1	TGCAGTGCAATTAACGGACTCGGCCCGTTCTTC	CSAINGLGPFF
.	.	TRBJ1-3	TRBV9	TGTGCCAGCAGCCCCCTACCCGACACCTCTGGAAACACCATATATTTT	CASSPLPDTSGNTIYF
.	few	TRBJ2-4	TRBV7-3	TGTGCCAGCACCAGGGGAGCGGAAAACATTCAGTACTTC	CASTRGAENIQYF
.	many	TRBJ1-2	TRBV4-3	TGCGCCAGCAGCCCGCGGGGTAGGGGCTACACCTTC	CASSPRGRGYTF
.	.	TRBJ1-2	TRBV12-3/TRBV12-4	TGTGCCAGCAGCCGAAGGGGCAGCCTTTCCTATGGCTACACCTTC	CASSRRGSLSYGYTF
.	few	TRBJ2-4	TRBV6-1	TGTGCCAGCAGTGAGGGTCTTGGGGTAGGCAAAAACATTCAGTACTTC	CASSEGLGVGKNIQYF
.	few	TRBJ2-3	TRBV4-2	TGTGCCAGCAGCCAAGAAAATACGCAGTATTTT	CASSQENTQYF
.	few	TRBJ1-3	TRBV15	TGTGCCACCAGCAGAGATCGGAGCTCTGGAAACACCATATATTTT	CATSRDRSSGNTIYF
.	.	TRBJ2-7	TRBV20-1	TGCAGTGCTAGTGGCGGAAACTCCTACGAGCAGTACTTC	CSASGGNSYEQYF
.	.	TRBJ2-3	TRBV29-1	TGCAGCGCCCAAAAGGCGGGCCCGACAGATACGCAGTATTTT	CSAQKAGPTDTQYF
.	many	TRBJ1-1	TRBV24-1	TGTGCCACCAGTGATTTAAGCAGGGCGAACACTGAAGCTTTCTTT	CATSDLSRANTEAFF
TRBD2	few	TRBJ2-1	TRBV7-2	TGTGCCAGCAGCTTAGCCCCTAGCGGGAGCTCCTACAATGAGCAGTTCTTC	CASSLAPSGSSYNEQFF
.	.	TRBJ2-3	TRBV20-1	TGCAGTGCTAGACACGATACGCAGTATTTT	CSARHDTQYF
TRBD1	many	TRBJ2-1	TRBV5-1	TGTGCTAGCAGCTTGGGACAGGGGGTCAATGAGCAGTTCTTC	CASSLGQGVNEQFF
.	few	TRBJ2-7	TRBV6-5	TGTGCCAGCAGTTACCGGGGATCATTGCCTTACGAGCAGTACTTC	CASSYRGSLPYEQYF
TRBD1	many	TRBJ1-6	TRBV5-1	TGCGCCAGCAGTTCGGGACAGGACTATTCACCCCTCCACTTT	CASSSGQDYSPLHF
TRBD1	.	TRBJ1-6	TRBV24-1	TGTGCCACGTCCCGGGACAGTAATTCACCCCTCCACTTT	CATSRDSNSPLHF
.	.	TRBJ2-2	TRBV5-1	TGCGCCAGCAGCTTGGCCCTCAGGGGCCGGGACCGATACACCGGGGAGCTGTTTTTT	CASSLALRGRDRYTGELFF
.	few	TRBJ1-6	TRBV6-1	TGTGCCAGCCCTCCCGAGGGCGGGGTTCGGGTCGATAATTCACCCCTCCACTTT	CASPPEGGVRVDNSPLHF
.	few	TRBJ2-7	TRBV20-1	TGCAGTGCTAGAGGGGGGGGCTCGGCCGAGCAGTACTTC	CSARGGGSAEQYF
TRBD1	few	TRBJ2-7	TRBV4-1	TGCGCCAGCAGCCAAGATCCCCTCGGGGACAGGGGTGACGAGCAGTACTTC	CASSQDPLGDRGDEQYF
.	.	TRBJ2-1	TRBV27	TGTGCCAGCAGTGTCCGCCACCCAGGGTACAATGAGCAGTTCTTC	CASSVRHPGYNEQFF
TRBD2	.	TRBJ2-1	TRBV3-1	TGTGCCAGCAGCCACGCGGGACTAGCGGGTGGCAATGAGCAGTTCTTC	CASSHAGLAGGNEQFF
.	.	TRBJ2-7	TRBV20-1	TGCAGTGCTACGGGGGCCTCCTACGAGCAGTACTTC	CSATGASYEQYF
TRBD1	.	TRBJ1-6	TRBV12-3/TRBV12-4	TGTGCCAGCAGTCCAAGGACAGGGTTTAATTCACCCCTCCACTTT	CASSPRTGFNSPLHF
TRBD1	.	TRBJ2-7	TRBV29-1	TGCAGCGCTCAAACCGGGACAGGGACCTACGAGCAGTACTTC	CSAQTGTGTYEQYF
.	few	TRBJ1-2	TRBV12-3/TRBV12-4	TGTGCCAGCAGTTCCCAGGGCACTCTCTATGGCTACACCTTC	CASSSQGTLYGYTF
.	.	TRBJ2-1	TRBV13	TGTGCCAGCAGCTTAGAGTCTTTTTACAATGAGCAGTTCTTC	CASSLESFYNEQFF
.	many	TRBJ1-4	TRBV12-3/TRBV12-4	TGTGCCAGCAGTGCCCCGACGGATGAAAAACTGTTTTTT	CASSAPTDEKLFF
.	many	TRBJ1-2	TRBV12-3/TRBV12-4	TGTGCCAGCAGTTTGGGCAGGAATCACACCTTC	CASSLGRNHTF
.	.	TRBJ2-3	TRBV9	TGTGCCAGCAGCGTCAAGGCAGATACGCAGTATTTT	CASSVKADTQYF
TRBD1	few	TRBJ2-2	TRBV9	TGTGCCAGCAGCGTCTGGGGGGACAGGAGCACCGGGGAGCTGTTTTTT	CASSVWGDRSTGELFF
.	few	TRBJ1-1	TRBV2	TGTGCCAGCACCGAAAGGAGGTCGGTGGGTGAAGCTTTCTTT	CASTERRSVGEAFF
TRBD1	few	TRBJ1-4	TRBV20-1	TGCAGTGCTAGAGACGGACAGGGGGATGAAAAACTGTTTTTT	CSARDGQGDEKLFF
.	.	TRBJ1-2	TRBV5-6	TGTGCCAGCAGCTTTGGGGGCACCTATGGCTACACCTTC	CASSFGGTYGYTF
TRBD1	.	TRBJ1-5	TRBV6-5	TGTGCCAGCAGTTACTCCTCAGGGGGCTTGTTAGATAGCAATCAGCCCCAGCATTTT	CASSYSSGGLLDSNQPQHF
TRBD1	few	TRBJ1-1	TRBV10-3	TGTGCCATCAGTGAGTCGGACCCGACAGGGAAGACTGAAGCTTTCTTT	CAISESDPTGKTEAFF
.	.	TRBJ1-1	TRBV20-1	TGCAGCTTATCCGGGGCCGCAACTGAAGCTTTCTTT	CSLSGAATEAFF
TRBD2	.	TRBJ2-5	TRBV24-1	TGTGCCACCAGTGACGCGATCACGGGACTACAAGAGACCCAGTACTTC	CATSDAITGLQETQYF
TRBD2	.	TRBJ2-1	TRBV18	TGTGCCAGCTCACCATTTCGTTCTAGCGGGGTCTACAATGAGCAGTTCTTC	CASSPFRSSGVYNEQFF
.	.	TRBJ2-7	TRBV5-1	TGCGCCAGCAGCTGGGGAACTGGGGGTAGCTCCTACGAGCAGTACTTC	CASSWGTGGSSYEQYF
TRBD2	.	TRBJ2-1	TRBV12-3/TRBV12-4	TGTGCCAGCAGTTTAGAACTAGCGGGGGATACTTACAATGAGCAGTTCTTC	CASSLELAGDTYNEQFF